The sequence of this T cell receptor (beta chain) was determined in a study of cytomegalovirus exposure and HLA in healthy donors. Overall study findings and caveats: As a later analysis revealed, the rate of TCR association differed by HLA locus, with DRB1 most and HLA-C fewest. TCR sequences were mostly rare, though some public TCRs occurred in many donors. By a later analysis, the bulk of CMV-associated TCR beta chains appeared HLA-restricted. Trimming of TCR beta V- and J-genes showed a link, identified in a later analysis, to a missense DCLRE1C variant.

The length of the CDR3 is 13 residues. V was shortened by 0 bases and J by 4 bases, with 4 bases between the two germline ends. Germline V lookup: CDR1 SGHAT, CDR2 FQNNGV. Notes on this clone: Antigen unknown.

13 Jbeta primers and 60 Vbeta primers were used for the PCR. Profiled with immunoSEQ multiplex PCR; TCRdb holds only in-frame clones, not every one. This sample's clone table lists some 110,000 clones. Sequenced input: PBMCs. This chain links TRBV11-2 with TRBJ2-1; D not resolved. This clonotype originated in a man aged 30 to 39 in good health and CMV-seronegative. The CDR3 is CASSLERYNEQFF. The CDR3 nucleotides are TGTGCCAGCAGCTTAGAGCGGTACAATGAGCAGTTCTTC.